This TCR beta chain was sequenced for a study of T cell responses to AZD1222 COVID-19 vaccine. The CDR3 spans 14 residues. Trimming removed 0 bases at V and 3 bases at J, with 9 bases between. CDR1 and CDR2 from the germline V gene are MNHNS and SASEGT. TCRdb's copy holds only in-frame clones and misses some; the assay was immunoSEQ multiplex PCR. The sample has about 84,000 clones, 87% seen once. This sample comprised peripheral blood, obtained 28 days after the second AZD1222 dose. The clonotype originates from an adult who received the AZD1222 COVID-19 vaccine. The chain couples TRBV6-1 to TRBJ2-7, with D possibly matching TRBD2 (5 bases). CDR3 DNA: TGTGCCAGCAGTGAAGCCCTGACTAACTACGAGCAGTACTTC. This codes for CASSEALTNYEQYF.